A single T cell receptor (beta chain) is shown here with its context. No antigen is known for it. The sample is drawn from a study of CXCR3-negative and CXCR3-positive naive CD8 T cells. Notes on the study in general: Comparison of naive CXCR3-negative and CXCR3-positive cells revealed similar TRBV-TRBJ usage, while memory cells differed. Compared with CXCR3-negative naive cells, CXCR3-positive naive cells showed more hydrophobic TRB CDR3s.

CDR1 is DFQATT and CDR2 is SNEGSKA in the germline V gene (reference sequence). CDR3 length equals 12 residues. Libraries were UMI-labeled 5' RACE TRB cDNA. Using the 5' RACE reads, TCRdb records one entry per CDR3 protein without DNA. With 100,000 to 150,000 distinct CDR3 sequences in the sample, the ten largest clones hold 0.29%. The TCR sequence derives from a human donor in good health. Some clones in this sample may be carry-over from other donors' samples. The chain has TRBV20-1 and TRBJ2-5; TCRdb selects TRBD1, and the lack of DNA leaves this call unchecked. Input material: naive CXCR3- CD8+ T cells from blood. Subset noted: CD45RO-CCR7+CD27+CD95- naive CD8+ T cells lacking CXCR3 (TNR3-). CDR3 amino acids: CSASDRVETQYF.